Reported below is one T cell receptor (beta chain). This clonotype showed up just a few times. Its antigen is still unknown. Base quality data are lacking; no much larger clone is found one base away. This entry comes from a study of CD8 T cells in ankylosing spondylitis listed by TCRdb under 2017. Notes on the research overall: The study profiled T cell receptor beta repertoires in healthy donors and ankylosing spondylitis patients to find disease-linked TCR variants. Peripheral blood samples were taken, and synovial fluid was additionally collected from ankylosing spondylitis patients. In total, the full study cohort was made up of roughly 110 healthy donors and 25 ankylosing spondylitis patients. Study-level results and caveats: The disease-linked clones showed a CD8+ phenotype and occurred at relatively low frequencies in peripheral blood. Some TCR beta motif variants had previously been reported in synovial fluid and blood of reactive arthritis patients, which suggested common disease-initiation mechanisms. A TCR beta motif made up of eight or nine highly homologous amino acid variants appeared to be characteristic of blood from ankylosing spondylitis patients. According to the report, matched synovial fluid samples from ankylosing spondylitis patients were significantly enriched for the disease-linked clones.

CDR1 and CDR2 (SQVTM, ANQGSEA) derive from the germline V gene. Ends trimmed: V by 5 bases, J by 0 bases; bases unmatched to a gene: 7. The CDR3, from cysteine to phenylalanine, totals 15 residues. Here the CDR3 DNA is all that survives: 45 bases in frame from base 1. The reads were generated on an Illumina HiSeq 2500. Quantitative 5'-RACE with molecular barcodes was the method used to prepare the TCR beta libraries. In the authors' own workflow: A new computational method, built on a probabilistic model of VDJ rearrangement, was used to identify disease-linked TCR variants. The public reads were reanalyzed by TCRdb: fastp trimming at Q25, MiXCR alignment, in-frame beta chains only. Rows with a matching CDR3 protein are joined into one entry that keeps the most common DNA and genes. The V and J calls were not made by the authors but by TCRdb's processing. This sample lists roughly 300,000 distinct CDR3 sequences; approximately 8% were detected once. Of the sample, 13% to 15% falls within the top ten clones.

The sequencing sample was made of blood, either unsorted or a sorted T cell fraction (not recorded which). This TCR was recovered from a male donor with ankylosing spondylitis. The rearrangement combines TRBV29-1 with TRBJ2-5; 9 middle bases align to TRBD2. The CDR3 reads CSVWDLAGNQETQYF. The DNA is TGCAGCGTTTGGGATCTAGCGGGGAACCAAGAGACCCAGTACTTC.